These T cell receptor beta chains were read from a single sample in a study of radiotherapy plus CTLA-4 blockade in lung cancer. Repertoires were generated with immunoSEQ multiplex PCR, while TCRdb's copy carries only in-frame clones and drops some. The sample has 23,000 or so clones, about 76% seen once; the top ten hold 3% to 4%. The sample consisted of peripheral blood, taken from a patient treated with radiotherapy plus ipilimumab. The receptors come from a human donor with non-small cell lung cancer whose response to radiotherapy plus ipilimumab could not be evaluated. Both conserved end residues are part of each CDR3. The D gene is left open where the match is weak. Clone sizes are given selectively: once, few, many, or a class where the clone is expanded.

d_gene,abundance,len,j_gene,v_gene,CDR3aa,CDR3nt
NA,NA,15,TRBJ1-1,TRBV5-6,CASSFSMGQGTEAFF,TGTGCCAGCAGCTTCTCCATGGGGCAGGGGACTGAAGCTTTCTTT
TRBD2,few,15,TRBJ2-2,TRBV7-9,CASSSPAGGAGELFF,TGTGCCAGCAGCTCGCCGGCGGGGGGCGCCGGGGAGCTGTTTTTT
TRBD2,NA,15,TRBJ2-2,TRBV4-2,CASSQASGPTGELFF,TGTGCCAGCAGCCAAGCTAGCGGACCAACCGGGGAGCTGTTTTTT
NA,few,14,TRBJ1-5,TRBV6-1,CASTETNSNQPQHF,TGTGCCAGCACCGAAACAAATAGCAATCAGCCCCAGCATTTT
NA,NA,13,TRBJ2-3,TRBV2,CASSVVYTDTQYF,TGTGCCAGCAGTGTCGTATACACAGATACGCAGTATTTT
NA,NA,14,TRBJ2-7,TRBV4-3,CASSQDMASYEQYF,TGCGCCAGCAGCCAAGATATGGCTAGCTACGAGCAGTACTTC
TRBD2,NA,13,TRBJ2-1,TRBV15,CATSRVPSGEQFF,TGTGCCACCAGCAGAGTCCCTAGCGGTGAGCAGTTCTTC
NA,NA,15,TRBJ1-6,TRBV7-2,CASSLGGSYNSPLHF,TGTGCCAGCAGCTTGGGAGGGAGCTATAATTCACCCCTCCACTTT
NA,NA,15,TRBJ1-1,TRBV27,CASSPQGQLNTEAFF,TGTGCCAGCAGTCCCCAAGGACAGTTGAACACTGAAGCTTTCTTT
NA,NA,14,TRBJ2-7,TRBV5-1,CASSLAWDNYEQYF,TGCGCCAGCAGCTTGGCCTGGGACAACTACGAGCAGTACTTC
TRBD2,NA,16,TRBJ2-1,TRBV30,CAWSVRGLGAYNEQFF,TGTGCCTGGAGTGTACGGGGACTAGGTGCCTACAATGAGCAGTTCTTC